A selection of T cell receptor beta chains follows, all from one sample in a study of blood T cell repertoires in COVID-19. Produced via immunoSEQ multiplex PCR; TCRdb's table is partial and in-frame only. Of hundreds of thousands of clones in the sample, roughly 85% were seen once. Material for sequencing was peripheral blood. These receptors all come from a man aged 18 to 29 with active or convalescent COVID-19. Each CDR3 is given with its conserved first and last residue. D genes are given only for firm matches.

CDR3 protein,CDR3 length,V gene,D gene
CASSPRRGSLHSYEQYF,17,TRBV18,NA
CASIPQGAPGNQPQHF,16,TRBV19,TRBD1
CASSANRDRGRLTYEQYF,18,TRBV5-6,TRBD1
CSVGGYNQPQHF,12,TRBV29-1,NA
CASSTRDSSYEQYF,14,TRBV7-2,NA
CASTEKSTGGDNEKLFF,17,TRBV5-4,TRBD1
CASSRGLEFSSGANVLTF,18,TRBV5-1,NA
CASSLGEGATGEQFF,15,TRBV7-2,TRBD1
CSVEDVNTPGLTYEQYF,17,TRBV29-1,TRBD2
CACPRDWDRPYEQYF,15,TRBV30,TRBD1
CASSYSIGVGGEQYF,15,TRBV6-2/TRBV6-3,NA
CASSPSYSYYTGELFF,16,TRBV7-2,NA
CASSRSGGNQPQHF,14,TRBV19,NA
CASSPRQGSGYTF,13,TRBV3-1/TRBV3-2,TRBD1
CASSLSWRETQYF,13,TRBV7-3,NA
CAIRYITSYNEQFF,14,TRBV7-9,NA
CASSLAAAAEAFF,13,TRBV5-6,NA
CSVWVLSEAGGYGYTF,16,TRBV29-1,NA
CASSLWTGDQPQHF,14,TRBV19,TRBD1
CASSLRLAGAGSGANVLTF,19,TRBV7-2,TRBD2